This TCR beta chain is drawn from a study of blood T cell repertoires in COVID-19. Study details: Samples came from the United States, Italy and Spain, spanning acute and convalescent COVID-19.

V was clipped by 4 bases and J by 4 bases; unmatched bases: 7. Germline-derived CDR1 and CDR2 are MGHRA and YSYEKL. This CDR3 is built from 15 residues. Allocation to cohorts depended on clinical history reported by the participants. Symptom resolution, clearance, or two negative PCRs marked the recovered donors of Cohort 3. TCRdb's table, derived via immunoSEQ multiplex PCR, lists solely in-frame clones and lacks some. The sample lists roughly 260,000 clones; 75% to 95% were seen once. The source is a woman aged 18-30 years who had recovered from COVID-19. Material: PBMCs or T cells enriched from blood (not recorded which). The chain carries TRBV4-1 and TRBJ2-7; TRBD2 matches 10 bases. CDR3 region: CASSLRVGLAYEQYF. For the CDR3, the DNA is TGCGCCAGCAGCCTCCGGGTGGGACTAGCGTACGAGCAGTACTTC.